Sequencing of this T cell receptor (beta chain) was carried out in a study of shared clonotypes between healthy human individuals. Concerning this clone: Its cognate antigen is unknown.

Over several immunoSEQ plates, each subset's genomic DNA was distributed in even portions. Replicate sorted-subset PCRs were loaded with roughly 190 ng DNA, roughly 33,000 T cell genomes. Assay: immunoSEQ multiplex PCR; the TCRdb copy retains only in-frame clones and omits some. The data hold just over 2,000,000 clones, with about 94% observed a single time. The study's findings and limits: As a rule, naive subsets had a larger estimated richness than memory subsets.

CD45RO-negative, CCR7-selected cells formed the naive CD8 fraction, which excluded terminally differentiated effector memory CD45RA+ cells. The TCR comes from a man between 18 and 35 years old in good health. The sequenced sample consisted of naive CD8+ T cells sorted from blood.

The DNA for the CDR3 is TGTGCCAGCACCTTAGCGCTCGACAGGGAATCTAGCGGGAGGATCCCCGGGGAGCTGTTTTTT. Its protein product is CASTLALDRESSGRIPGELFF. The chain has TRBV28 and TRBJ2-2; TRBD2 agrees at 11 bases. This CDR3 is built from 21 residues. V was clipped by 7 bases and J by 6 bases; unmatched bases: 25. The V gene's germline CDR1 is MDHEN and CDR2 SYDVKM.